The rows below give T cell receptor beta chains drawn from one sample of a study of T cell changes during pregnancy in multiple sclerosis. Assay used: immunoSEQ multiplex PCR; TCRdb lists only in-frame clones, some missing. The table shows more than 65,000 clones, with 85% to 95% occurring only once. The sample was peripheral blood, taken in the first trimester of pregnancy. The receptor source for this set is a female donor with multiple sclerosis, enrolled in a pregnancy study. The CDR3 runs from the conserved cysteine through the conserved F or W. D genes are given only for firm matches. Clone sizes are given selectively: once, few, many, or a class where the clone is expanded.

j_gene | d_gene | v_gene | abundance | CDR3nt | CDR3aa
TRBJ2-2 | . | TRBV14 | . | TGTGCCAGCAGCACTATAGGAGGGAACACCGGGGAGCTGTTTTTT | CASSTIGGNTGELFF
TRBJ1-5 | . | TRBV4-1 | . | TGCGCCAGCAGCCAAGATTTGGGGGCCATTAGCAATCAGCCCCAGCATTTT | CASSQDLGAISNQPQHF
TRBJ2-3 | TRBD2 | TRBV2 | . | TGTGCCAGCAGTCAGACTAGCGGGGGGGATACGCAGTATTTT | CASSQTSGGDTQYF
TRBJ2-7 | . | TRBV10-3 | . | TGTGCCATCAGTGAGTCGGTGACTAGCTACGAGCAGTACTTC | CAISESVTSYEQYF
TRBJ2-2 | . | TRBV7-3 | . | TGTGCCAGCAGCTTACGAGGGGGTAGCACCGGGGAGCTGTTTTTT | CASSLRGGSTGELFF
TRBJ2-1 | TRBD2 | TRBV7-9 | . | TGTGCCAGCAGCTTAACTGCGGGACTAGCTTCATACAATGAGCAGTTCTTC | CASSLTAGLASYNEQFF
TRBJ2-2 | . | TRBV7-2 | . | TGTGCCAGCAGCTTAGTGTCGGGGGCCGGGGAGCTGTTTTTT | CASSLVSGAGELFF
TRBJ2-6 | . | TRBV27 | . | TGTGCCAGCAGGACAATGTCCAACGTCCTGACTTTC | CASRTMSNVLTF
TRBJ1-5 | . | TRBV28 | . | TGTGCCAGCAGTTTTAGGGACACCTTCTCAAATCAGCCCCAGCATTTT | CASSFRDTFSNQPQHF
TRBJ2-7 | TRBD2 | TRBV7-9 | . | TGTGCCAGCAGTTTACGGACTAGCGGGCCCTCCTACGAGCAGTACTTC | CASSLRTSGPSYEQYF
TRBJ1-6 | TRBD1 | TRBV7-2 | . | TGTGCCAGCAGCCCACAGGGGGCCATAAATTCACCCCTCCACTTT | CASSPQGAINSPLHF
TRBJ1-2 | TRBD1 | TRBV5-5 | . | TGTGCCAGCAGCCAGGACAGGGCCCTCCCCTATGGCTACACCTTC | CASSQDRALPYGYTF
TRBJ2-3 | TRBD2 | TRBV6-6 | . | TGTGCCAGCAGTTACTCGGGACTAGCGACAGATACGCAGTATTTT | CASSYSGLATDTQYF
TRBJ1-5 | . | TRBV7-2 | . | TGTGCCAGCAGCTTAGCGGGGGGTCAGCCCCAGCATTTT | CASSLAGGQPQHF
TRBJ2-5 | . | TRBV7-9 | . | TGTGCCAGCAGGGGAAGGGAGGAGACCCAGTACTTC | CASRGREETQYF
TRBJ2-1 | TRBD1 | TRBV28 | . | TGTGCCAGCAGTTTATCTGCGGGACAGGGGGTGAAGCAGTTCTTC | CASSLSAGQGVKQFF
TRBJ2-1 | TRBD1 | TRBV5-1 | . | TGCGCCAGCAGCCTTCAAGGACAGGGTATCGATGAGCAGTTCTTC | CASSLQGQGIDEQFF
TRBJ2-5 | . | TRBV28 | . | TGTGCCAGCAGCCCCCCACGGGTGGAGGAGACCCAGTACTTC | CASSPPRVEETQYF
TRBJ1-3 | . | TRBV27 | . | TGTGCCAGCAAGGATTTGGGAGTTCCCTCTGGAAACACCATATATTTT | CASKDLGVPSGNTIYF
TRBJ2-1 | TRBD2 | TRBV7-7 | once | TGTGCCAGCAGCGTGGGACTAGCGGGATTGAATGAGCAGTTCTTC | CASSVGLAGLNEQFF
TRBJ2-1 | TRBD1 | TRBV7-7 | . | TGTGCCAGCAGCTGGGGACAGGGGCTGGACAATGAGCAGTTCTTC | CASSWGQGLDNEQFF
TRBJ2-7 | TRBD2 | TRBV5-1 | . | TGCGCCAGCAGCTACTTAGCGGGAGGGCCGGGGGAGCAGTACTTC | CASSYLAGGPGEQYF
TRBJ1-5 | . | TRBV5-1 | . | TGCGCCAGCAGCGAAGGGGCCTCGGCCAGCAATCAGCCCCAGCATTTT | CASSEGASASNQPQHF
TRBJ2-7 | . | TRBV9 | . | TGTGCCAGCAGCTCACAGGTCGGAAACTACGAGCAGTACTTC | CASSSQVGNYEQYF
TRBJ2-2 | TRBD1 | TRBV19 | . | TGTGCCAGTAGTATTAAGGGGGCAGCCGGGGAGCTGTTTTTT | CASSIKGAAGELFF
TRBJ2-5 | . | TRBV12-5 | . | TGTGCTAGCACCCGGGAAATGGGAGAGACCCAGTACTTC | CASTREMGETQYF